A selection of T cell receptor beta chains follows, all from one sample in a study of cytomegalovirus exposure and HLA in healthy donors. The data were produced by immunoSEQ multiplex PCR, yet TCRdb's version contains in-frame clones alone and is incomplete. The table has about 240,000 clones, around 81% seen once. Sequences were obtained from PBMCs. These receptors all stem from a woman aged 60-75 years in good health and CMV-seropositive. Both conserved end residues are part of each CDR3. The D gene is left open where the match is weak. A clone size is listed for some rows: how often the clone was seen (once, few, many), or a class if it is expanded.

clone size,CDR3 length,D gene,J gene,V gene,CDR3 protein,CDR3 DNA
NA,14,NA,TRBJ2-3,TRBV2,CASLRGASTDTQYF,TGTGCCAGCCTAAGGGGCGCCTCCACAGATACGCAGTATTTT
NA,13,TRBD2,TRBJ2-7,TRBV19,CASKASGPYEQYF,TGTGCCAGTAAGGCTAGCGGTCCCTACGAGCAGTACTTC
NA,12,NA,TRBJ2-5,TRBV29-1,CSAGQFQETQYF,TGCAGCGCAGGACAGTTCCAAGAGACCCAGTACTTC
NA,17,TRBD1,TRBJ2-1,TRBV10-3,CAVEGGQAPGSYNEQFF,TGTGCCGTAGAGGGGGGACAGGCCCCTGGGTCCTACAATGAGCAGTTCTTC
few,16,TRBD2,TRBJ2-1,TRBV5-4,CASSSRASGPYNEQFF,TGTGCCAGCAGCTCGAGGGCTAGCGGGCCTTACAATGAGCAGTTCTTC
NA,15,NA,TRBJ1-4,TRBV6-1,CASSEQKGANEKLFF,TGTGCCAGCAGTGAACAAAAGGGAGCAAATGAAAAACTGTTTTTT
NA,15,TRBD2,TRBJ2-1,TRBV5-4,CASTPGTSGYNEQFF,TGTGCCAGCACCCCCGGGACTAGCGGATACAATGAGCAGTTCTTC
NA,11,NA,TRBJ2-1,TRBV19,CASSTGNEQFF,TGTGCCAGTAGTACGGGGAATGAGCAGTTCTTC
NA,16,TRBD1,TRBJ1-2,TRBV30,CAWSRGTAKANYGYTF,TGTGCCTGGAGTAGAGGGACAGCTAAAGCTAACTATGGCTACACCTTC
few,19,TRBD2,TRBJ2-5,TRBV4-1,CASSQAPGLAKGNQETQYF,TGCGCCAGCAGCCAAGCCCCGGGACTAGCAAAGGGGAACCAAGAGACCCAGTACTTC
NA,14,TRBD2,TRBJ2-7,TRBV2,CASLSLAGLREQYF,TGTGCCAGCCTTTCCCTAGCGGGATTGCGCGAGCAGTACTTC
NA,16,NA,TRBJ1-5,TRBV28,CASSLSGPGTNQPQHF,TGTGCCAGCAGTTTAAGTGGGCCAGGGACAAATCAGCCCCAGCATTTT
few,12,NA,TRBJ2-7,TRBV7-9,CASSFQGREQYF,TGTGCCAGCAGCTTCCAGGGCCGAGAGCAGTACTTC
NA,17,TRBD2,TRBJ2-7,TRBV19,CANQGTSTPSRAYEQYF,TGTGCCAACCAGGGGACTAGCACACCCTCGAGGGCCTACGAGCAGTACTTC
NA,13,NA,TRBJ1-2,TRBV9,CASSHGTRYGYTF,TGTGCCAGCAGCCACGGGACACGATATGGCTACACCTTC
NA,16,NA,TRBJ1-1,TRBV28,CASSFLGELWDKEAFF,TGTGCCAGCAGTTTTTTGGGAGAGTTGTGGGATAAAGAAGCTTTCTTT
NA,16,NA,TRBJ1-5,TRBV19,CASSIEQIGFNQPQHF,TGTGCCAGTAGTATAGAACAGATCGGCTTCAATCAGCCCCAGCATTTT
few,15,TRBD2,TRBJ2-7,TRBV5-4,CASSGGGAGGYEQYF,TGTGCCAGCAGCGGAGGAGGGGCGGGAGGGTACGAGCAGTACTTC
NA,17,TRBD1,TRBJ2-2,TRBV4-2,CASSTLPGQGENGELFF,TGTGCCAGCAGCACTTTGCCGGGACAGGGGGAGAACGGGGAGCTGTTTTTT
NA,15,NA,TRBJ1-3,TRBV7-9,CASSPSGFYGNTIYF,TGTGCCAGCAGCCCCTCAGGGTTTTATGGAAACACCATATATTTT
few,15,NA,TRBJ1-4,TRBV5-6,CASSFYRVMDEKLFF,TGTGCCAGCAGCTTCTACAGGGTGATGGATGAAAAACTGTTTTTT
NA,11,NA,TRBJ2-7,TRBV2,CASNHNYEQYF,TGTGCCAGCAACCACAACTACGAGCAGTACTTC
NA,14,NA,TRBJ2-7,TRBV27,CASRVSRVTYEQYF,TGTGCCAGCAGGGTGAGCAGGGTCACCTACGAGCAGTACTTC
NA,15,TRBD2,TRBJ2-3,TRBV7-9,CASSSTGLAADTQYF,TGTGCCAGCAGCTCCACCGGACTAGCGGCAGATACGCAGTATTTT
NA,17,NA,TRBJ1-1,TRBV23-1,CASSQTPQEFMNTEAFF,TGCGCCAGCAGTCAAACCCCACAGGAGTTTATGAACACTGAAGCTTTCTTT
NA,16,NA,TRBJ1-5,TRBV18,CASSPMGRGSNQPQHF,TGTGCCAGCTCACCTATGGGACGGGGGAGCAATCAGCCCCAGCATTTT
NA,14,NA,TRBJ1-2,TRBV9,CASSVGAGDGGYTF,TGTGCCAGCAGCGTAGGGGCAGGGGACGGTGGCTACACCTTC
NA,14,NA,TRBJ1-2,TRBV29-1,CSVGWRGLNYGYTF,TGCAGCGTTGGGTGGCGAGGGTTGAACTATGGCTACACCTTC
NA,13,TRBD1,TRBJ1-3,TRBV6-6,CASSPGQRNTIYF,TGTGCCAGCAGTCCGGGACAGCGAAACACCATATATTTT
NA,16,TRBD1,TRBJ1-2,TRBV28,CASASAGTASYYGYTF,TGTGCCAGTGCCTCAGCCGGGACAGCGAGCTACTATGGCTACACCTTC
few,13,NA,TRBJ1-1,TRBV9,CASSGVRFTEAFF,TGTGCCAGCAGCGGCGTGCGATTCACTGAAGCTTTCTTT
NA,14,TRBD1,TRBJ1-1,TRBV5-1,CASSLVTGGTEAFF,TGCGCCAGCAGCTTAGTTACAGGGGGCACTGAAGCTTTCTTT
NA,15,NA,TRBJ2-7,TRBV6-5,CASSYDSSHRYEQYF,TGTGCCAGCAGTTACGACAGCTCTCACCGCTACGAGCAGTACTTC
NA,18,TRBD1,TRBJ2-2,TRBV19,CASSTTRDRGPSTGELFF,TGTGCCAGTAGTACAACCCGGGACAGGGGGCCTTCCACCGGGGAGCTGTTTTTT
few,16,TRBD1,TRBJ2-1,TRBV2,CASSQGTGAVYNEQFF,TGTGCCAGCAGTCAAGGGACAGGGGCGGTTTACAATGAGCAGTTCTTC
NA,15,TRBD2,TRBJ2-2,TRBV19,CASSIGGVGAGELFF,TGTGCCAGTAGTATTGGGGGGGTAGGGGCCGGGGAGCTGTTTTTT
NA,14,NA,TRBJ1-6,TRBV7-2,CASSFQGGNSPLHF,TGTGCCAGCAGCTTTCAGGGTGGTAATTCACCCCTCCACTTT
NA,15,TRBD1,TRBJ2-7,TRBV6-5,CASSLRTGPHHEQYF,TGTGCCAGCAGTCTTAGGACAGGACCCCACCACGAGCAGTACTTC
NA,15,TRBD2,TRBJ2-1,TRBV5-1,CASSPQGLGESEQFF,TGCGCCAGCAGCCCACAGGGACTAGGTGAGAGTGAGCAGTTCTTC
NA,11,NA,TRBJ1-3,TRBV20-1,CSAALMHTIYF,TGCAGTGCGGCCCTTATGCACACCATATATTTT
NA,14,NA,TRBJ1-2,TRBV19,CASNPGDPAGGYTF,TGTGCCAGTAATCCCGGGGACCCGGCGGGAGGCTACACCTTC
NA,13,NA,TRBJ1-1,TRBV12-5,CASGLTGNTEAFF,TGTGCTAGTGGTTTGACAGGGAACACTGAAGCTTTCTTT
few,14,TRBD1,TRBJ2-5,TRBV5-1,CASSGGTGSGTQYF,TGCGCCAGCAGCGGGGGGACAGGGAGCGGGACCCAGTACTTC
NA,16,NA,TRBJ2-7,TRBV9,CASSVEEGALSYEQYF,TGTGCCAGCAGCGTAGAGGAGGGGGCCCTCTCCTACGAGCAGTACTTC